A selection of T cell receptor beta chains follows, all from one sample in a study of human T cells and chemical hapten exposure. TCRdb independently ran MiXCR on the RACE reads; one entry per CDR3 protein. The sample lists 180,000 or so distinct CDR3 sequences, roughly 15% occurring once. The sequencing here drew on whole blood, taken in connection with sensitization to the hapten diphenylcyclopropenone (DPC). The receptors derive from a woman aged 25 to 39 with alopecia areata. Some clones in this sample may be carry-over from other donors' samples. Each CDR3 is given with its conserved first and last residue. The order of the fields is D gene, clone size, J gene, V gene, CDR3 protein, CDR3 DNA. D genes are given only for firm matches. Only some rows state a clone size, as once, few, many or a class for expanded clones.

.,many,TRBJ1-1,TRBV7-9,CATDGGGTEAFF,TGTGCCACCGATGGGGGAGGTACTGAAGCTTTCTTT
.,.,TRBJ2-3,TRBV29-1,CSAGGGSSTDTQYF,TGCAGCGCGGGCGGGGGCTCGAGCACAGATACGCAGTATTTT
.,many,TRBJ2-4,TRBV21-1,CASSKDSVDRARNIQYF,TGTGCCAGCAGCAAAGATTCAGTAGACAGGGCGAGGAACATTCAGTACTTC
TRBD2,many,TRBJ2-1,TRBV18,CASSQISGSNNEQFF,TGTGCCAGCTCACAAATTAGCGGGAGTAACAATGAGCAGTTCTTC
TRBD2,.,TRBJ2-1,TRBV20-1,CSASLAGNEQFF,TGCAGTGCTAGCCTAGCGGGGAATGAGCAGTTCTTC
TRBD2,.,TRBJ2-1,TRBV7-9,CASSPPGVAGHEQFF,TGTGCCAGCAGCCCTCCTGGGGTAGCGGGCCATGAGCAGTTCTTC
.,.,TRBJ2-7,TRBV7-2,CASSTQIYEQYF,TGTGCCAGCAGTACTCAGATCTACGAGCAGTACTTC
.,.,TRBJ2-3,TRBV6-5,CASSPGTFTSTDTQYF,TGTGCCAGCAGTCCCGGGACATTTACTAGCACAGATACGCAGTATTTT
.,few,TRBJ2-1,TRBV30,CAWSVGVGVGYNEQFF,TGTGCCTGGAGCGTAGGTGTCGGGGTAGGATACAATGAGCAGTTCTTC
TRBD2,.,TRBJ2-1,TRBV29-1,CSVESLADYNEQFF,TGCAGCGTTGAATCGCTAGCGGACTACAATGAGCAGTTCTTC
.,few,TRBJ2-3,TRBV7-8,CASSLGVAGEADTQYF,TGTGCCAGCAGCTTAGGGGTGGCAGGGGAGGCAGATACGCAGTATTTT
.,few,TRBJ2-5,TRBV4-3,CASSQQGQETQYF,TGCGCCAGCAGCCAACAGGGCCAAGAGACCCAGTACTTC
.,many,TRBJ2-6,TRBV29-1,CSVGSGANVLTF,TGCAGCGTTGGCTCTGGGGCCAACGTCCTGACTTTC
TRBD2,few,TRBJ2-3,TRBV15,CATSRDPPRGVITDTQYF,TGTGCCACCAGCAGAGACCCCCCCCGGGGGGTAATCACAGATACGCAGTATTTT
.,many,TRBJ1-6,TRBV4-1,CASSQAEPDRFSSYNSPLHF,TGCGCCAGCAGCCAAGCGGAGCCCGACAGGTTTAGCTCCTATAATTCACCCCTCCACTTT
TRBD1,few,TRBJ1-2,TRBV28,CASSTGQKVYGYTF,TGTGCCAGCAGCACGGGACAGAAAGTCTATGGCTACACCTTC
.,.,TRBJ1-1,TRBV20-1,CSARSQGPEAFF,TGCAGTGCTAGGTCCCAGGGTCCTGAAGCTTTCTTT
.,many,TRBJ1-1,TRBV14,CASSEQLNTEAFF,TGTGCCAGCAGCGAACAGCTGAACACTGAAGCTTTCTTT
.,.,TRBJ1-2,TRBV6-1,CASSDQGPSSRDGYTF,TGTGCCAGCAGTGATCAGGGCCCCTCGTCGAGGGATGGCTACACCTTC
.,.,TRBJ2-5,TRBV28,CASSYEPAAGETQYF,TGTGCCAGCAGTTACGAACCTGCGGCTGGAGAGACCCAGTACTTC
TRBD2,few,TRBJ2-5,TRBV5-5,CASSFGTTQETQYF,TGTGCCAGCAGTTTTGGGACTACTCAAGAGACCCAGTACTTC
TRBD1,many,TRBJ2-7,TRBV5-5,CASSRQGYEQYF,TGTGCCAGCAGCAGACAGGGCTACGAGCAGTACTTC
.,.,TRBJ1-1,TRBV29-1,CSVESGGTEAFF,TGCAGCGTTGAGTCTGGGGGCACTGAAGCTTTCTTT
TRBD1,.,TRBJ1-2,TRBV29-1,CSVEPLLRQGGNYGYTF,TGCAGCGTTGAACCTCTCCTCCGACAGGGTGGGAACTATGGCTACACCTTC
.,.,TRBJ2-7,TRBV27,CASSLRGGLVEQYF,TGTGCCAGCAGTCTGAGGGGGGGCTTAGTCGAGCAGTACTTC
.,many,TRBJ1-4,TRBV28,CASNIGSGKLFF,TGTGCCAGCAATATAGGGAGCGGAAAACTGTTTTTT
TRBD1,many,TRBJ1-3,TRBV27,CASSFGQGRRNTIYF,TGTGCCAGCAGTTTCGGACAGGGCAGGCGAAACACCATATATTTT
.,few,TRBJ2-7,TRBV5-4,CASSTDSGLKGSEQYF,TGTGCCAGCAGCACCGACTCGGGACTTAAGGGCTCCGAGCAGTACTTC
.,.,TRBJ2-2,TRBV18,CASSPLSRANTGELFF,TGTGCCAGCTCACCACTTAGCCGGGCGAACACCGGGGAGCTGTTTTTT
.,.,TRBJ2-7,TRBV27,CASSFEAQGRSYEQYF,TGTGCCAGCAGTTTCGAGGCCCAGGGACGCTCCTACGAGCAGTACTTC
.,many,TRBJ2-1,TRBV5-6,CASSLEGYGEQFF,TGTGCCAGCAGCTTGGAAGGGTACGGTGAGCAGTTCTTC
.,many,TRBJ2-2,TRBV7-2,CASSSFSGELFF,TGTGCCAGCAGCTCCTTTTCCGGGGAGCTGTTTTTT
.,few,TRBJ1-3,TRBV29-1,CSVESLSGNTIYF,TGCAGCGTTGAAAGCCTCTCTGGAAACACCATATATTTT
TRBD1,many,TRBJ2-1,TRBV20-1,CSARDRTGGGNEQFF,TGCAGTGCTAGAGATCGGACAGGGGGCGGAAATGAGCAGTTCTTC
.,once,TRBJ2-1,TRBV12-3/TRBV12-4,CASSLQGGSSYNEQFF,TGTGCCAGCAGCCTACAGGGTGGGAGCTCCTACAATGAGCAGTTCTTC
TRBD2,few,TRBJ2-5,TRBV7-2,CASSFRLAQETQYF,TGTGCCAGCAGCTTCCGACTAGCCCAAGAGACCCAGTACTTC
.,few,TRBJ2-1,TRBV11-1,CASSLVGYEQFF,TGTGCCAGCAGCTTAGTGGGGTATGAGCAGTTCTTC
.,.,TRBJ1-5,TRBV6-1,CASRQVGEPQHF,TGTGCCAGCAGACAGGTCGGGGAGCCCCAGCATTTT
TRBD1,few,TRBJ2-1,TRBV11-2,CASSLVGTGDNEQFF,TGTGCCAGCAGCTTAGTTGGGACAGGGGACAATGAGCAGTTCTTC
.,few,TRBJ2-1,TRBV4-2,CASSQDFSEDEQFF,TGTGCCAGCAGCCAAGATTTTAGCGAGGATGAGCAGTTCTTC
.,.,TRBJ1-5,TRBV25-1,CASSEIPDESNQPQHF,TGTGCCAGCAGTGAAATTCCGGACGAAAGCAATCAGCCCCAGCATTTT
TRBD2,few,TRBJ2-1,TRBV7-6,CASKRGLAGDFYNEQFF,TGTGCCAGCAAGAGGGGACTAGCGGGAGACTTCTACAATGAGCAGTTCTTC
.,.,TRBJ2-1,TRBV4-1,CASSPQVDNEQFF,TGCGCCAGCAGCCCCCAGGTAGATAATGAGCAGTTCTTC
.,many,TRBJ1-1,TRBV5-4,CASSIPNTEAFF,TGTGCCAGCAGCATACCGAACACTGAAGCTTTCTTT
.,many,TRBJ2-5,TRBV28,CASSPRGGGETQYF,TGTGCCAGCAGTCCTAGGGGAGGGGGAGAGACCCAGTACTTC
.,few,TRBJ1-6,TRBV5-5,CASNLGVNYNSPLHF,TGTGCCAGCAACCTGGGGGTCAATTATAATTCACCCCTCCACTTT